The entry that follows covers one T cell receptor (beta chain) sequence. Noted time point: cycle 4 day 1 (C4D1), after less than 7 weeks of nivolumab. Relapse after autologous stem cell transplantation occurred in every patient, and brentuximab vedotin exposure varied. Magnetic negative selection was used to purify CD4+ T cells from thawed PBMCs. Method: immunoSEQ multiplex PCR; TCRdb's copy keeps in-frame clones and lacks some. The sample lists around 25,000 clones, 75% to 90% occurring once. The data belong to a study of PD-1 blockade in classical Hodgkin lymphoma. The CDR3 is 15 amino acids. Trimming took 7 bases from V and 4 from J; bases not matched to a gene: 7. Germline values: CDR1 MDHEN, CDR2 SYDVKM.

This receptor was obtained from a human donor with classical Hodgkin lymphoma. The V call is TRBV28, the J call TRBJ1-2; 12 nucleotides agree with TRBD1. This material consisted of CD4+ T cells from blood, taken before the fourth cycle of nivolumab. DNA of the CDR3: TGTGCCAGCACCAAGGGACAGGGGGCAATCTATGGCTACACCTTC. It translates to CASTKGQGAIYGYTF.